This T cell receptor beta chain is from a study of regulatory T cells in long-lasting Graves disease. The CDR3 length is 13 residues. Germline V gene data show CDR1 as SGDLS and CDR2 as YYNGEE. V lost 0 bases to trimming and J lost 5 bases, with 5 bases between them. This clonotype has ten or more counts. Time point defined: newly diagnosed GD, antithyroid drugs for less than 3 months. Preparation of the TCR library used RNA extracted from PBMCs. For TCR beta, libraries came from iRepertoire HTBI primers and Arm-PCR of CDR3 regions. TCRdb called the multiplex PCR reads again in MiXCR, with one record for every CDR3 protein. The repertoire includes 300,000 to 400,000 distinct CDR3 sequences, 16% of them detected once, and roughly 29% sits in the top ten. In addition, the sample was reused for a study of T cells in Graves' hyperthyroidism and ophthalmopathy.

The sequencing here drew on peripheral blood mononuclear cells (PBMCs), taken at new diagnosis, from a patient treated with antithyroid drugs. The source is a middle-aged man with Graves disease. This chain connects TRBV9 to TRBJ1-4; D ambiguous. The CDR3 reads CASSVAPNEKLFF. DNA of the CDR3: TGTGCCAGCAGCGTAGCCCCCAATGAAAAACTGTTTTTT.